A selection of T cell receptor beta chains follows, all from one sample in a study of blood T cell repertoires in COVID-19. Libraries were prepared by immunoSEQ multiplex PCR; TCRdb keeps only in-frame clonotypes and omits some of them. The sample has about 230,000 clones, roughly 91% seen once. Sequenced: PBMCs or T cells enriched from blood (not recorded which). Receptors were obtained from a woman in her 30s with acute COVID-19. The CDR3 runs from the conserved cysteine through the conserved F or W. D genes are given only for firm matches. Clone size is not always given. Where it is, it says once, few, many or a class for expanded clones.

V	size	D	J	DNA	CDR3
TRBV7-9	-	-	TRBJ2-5	TGTGCCAGCAGCTGGAGGGCGGGGGCTCAAGAGACCCAGTACTTC	CASSWRAGAQETQYF
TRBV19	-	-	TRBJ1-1	TGTGCCAGTAGTCCACGGTCGAACACTGAAGCTTTCTTT	CASSPRSNTEAFF
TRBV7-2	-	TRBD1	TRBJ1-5	TGTGCCAGCAGCCAGGGGGCAAGGAATCAGCCCCAGCATTTT	CASSQGARNQPQHF
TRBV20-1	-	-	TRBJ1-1	TGCAGTGCTAGTACACCGAACACTGAAGCTTTCTTT	CSASTPNTEAFF
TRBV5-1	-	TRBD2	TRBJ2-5	TGCGCCAGCAGCATACTAGCGGGGGTATTGGAGACCCAGTACTTC	CASSILAGVLETQYF
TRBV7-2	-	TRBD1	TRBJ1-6	TGTGCCAGCAGCCCTTACAGGGGCGGTAGCTCCTATAATTCACCCCTCCACTTT	CASSPYRGGSSYNSPLHF
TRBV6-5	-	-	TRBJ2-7	TGTGCCACCGTGGGAGAGTACGAGCAGTACTTC	CATVGEYEQYF
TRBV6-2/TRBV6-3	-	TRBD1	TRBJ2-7	TGTGCCAGCAGCACCGGACAGGGGGGGTACGAGCAGTACTTC	CASSTGQGGYEQYF
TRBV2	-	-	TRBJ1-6	TGTGCCACCAACAGGGACTATAATTCACCCCTCCACTTT	CATNRDYNSPLHF
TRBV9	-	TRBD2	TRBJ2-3	TGTGCCAGCAGCACTCGCACGGGACTACACTTCACAGATACGCAGTATTTT	CASSTRTGLHFTDTQYF
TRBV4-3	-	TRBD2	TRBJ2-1	TGCGCCAGCAGCCTTAGCGGGGGGGCCTCGAATGAGCAGTTCTTC	CASSLSGGASNEQFF
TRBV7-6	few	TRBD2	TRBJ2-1	TGTGCCAGCAGCTTAATAGCGGGGGGGCTGTTCAATGAGCAGTTCTTC	CASSLIAGGLFNEQFF
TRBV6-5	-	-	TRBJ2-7	TGTGCCAGCAGTCTCCCAGGGGACTACGAGCAGTACTTC	CASSLPGDYEQYF
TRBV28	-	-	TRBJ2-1	TGTGCCAGCAGTTTGATGTCGCAGTACAATGAGCAGTTCTTC	CASSLMSQYNEQFF
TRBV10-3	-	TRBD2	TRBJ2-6	TGTGCCATCAGTGAGTCCCTAGCGGGCTCCTCTGGGGCCAACGTCCTGACTTTC	CAISESLAGSSGANVLTF
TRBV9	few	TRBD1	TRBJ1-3	TGTGCCAGCAGCCAAGGGACAGCAGCCTCCCTCACAGGCACCATATATTTT	CASSQGTAASLTGTIYF
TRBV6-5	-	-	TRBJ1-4	TGTGCCAGCAGTTACTCGCTCGGGTCGGCTAACGAAAAACTGTTTTTT	CASSYSLGSANEKLFF
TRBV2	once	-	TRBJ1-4	TGTGCCAGCAGTGAAGTTCCACTAGACCATAATGAAAAACTGTTTTTT	CASSEVPLDHNEKLFF
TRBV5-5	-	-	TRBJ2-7	TGTGCCAGCAGCTTCCCCGAGGATGGAACGCAGTACTTC	CASSFPEDGTQYF
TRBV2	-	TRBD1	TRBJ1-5	TGTGCCAGCAGTGCCGAAGGGGGCGGCAATCAGCCCCAGCATTTT	CASSAEGGGNQPQHF
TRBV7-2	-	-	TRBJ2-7	TGTGCCAGCAGCTTAGGGACAGTCTACGAGCAGTACTTC	CASSLGTVYEQYF
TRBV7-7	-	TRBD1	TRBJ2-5	TGTGCCAGCAGCGCACGGTCCACAGGGGGCCAAGAGACCCAGTACTTC	CASSARSTGGQETQYF
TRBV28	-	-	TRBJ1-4	TGTGCCAGCAGTTTACGGGTGGCAGGGTCTGAAAAACTGTTTTTT	CASSLRVAGSEKLFF
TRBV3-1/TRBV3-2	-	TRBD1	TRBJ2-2	TGTGCCAGCAGCCCCGGGACAGGTGTATGGCCCGGGGAGCTGTTTTTT	CASSPGTGVWPGELFF
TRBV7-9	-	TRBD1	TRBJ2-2	TGTGCCAGCAGCCACAGGGGGCCTAACACCGGGGAGCTGTTTTTT	CASSHRGPNTGELFF
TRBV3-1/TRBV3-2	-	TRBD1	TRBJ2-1	TGTGCCAGCAGCCAAGGCGACAGGGAAATCTACAATGAGCAGTTCTTC	CASSQGDREIYNEQFF
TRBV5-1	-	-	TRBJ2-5	TGCGCCAGCCAACTAGTAGGGGGATCCCAGTACTTC	CASQLVGGSQYF
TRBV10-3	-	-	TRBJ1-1	TGTGCCATCAGTGACGACAGTGAAGCTTTCTTT	CAISDDSEAFF
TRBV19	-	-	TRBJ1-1	TGTGCCAGTAGTATGAGAGGGCAGGGGACTGAAGCTTTCTTT	CASSMRGQGTEAFF
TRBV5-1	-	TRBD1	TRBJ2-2	TGCGCCAGCAGCTTGGGCCAGGGGGCGGTCGGGGAGCTGTTTTTT	CASSLGQGAVGELFF
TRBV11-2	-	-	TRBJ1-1	TGTGCCGTTTCTTACGGGGGAAACACTGAAGCTTTCTTT	CAVSYGGNTEAFF
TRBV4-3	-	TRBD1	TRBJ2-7	TGCGCCAGCAGCCAAGGCCCGGCGGACAGGGGGTTCTACGAGCAGTACTTC	CASSQGPADRGFYEQYF
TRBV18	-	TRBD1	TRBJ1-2	TGTGCCAGCTCACCGACAGGGGCATTGGGCTATGGCTACACCTTC	CASSPTGALGYGYTF
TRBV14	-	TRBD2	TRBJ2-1	TGTGCCAGCAGCCAAGATCCCCTGGGGAGCGGGGACCGGGATGAGCAGTTCTTC	CASSQDPLGSGDRDEQFF
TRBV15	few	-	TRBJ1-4	TGTGCCACCAGCAGAGAATTAGCACAGGGTGAAAAACTGTTTTTT	CATSRELAQGEKLFF
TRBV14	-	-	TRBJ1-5	TGTGCCAGCAGCCAAGCTAGGGGTGAGCCCCAGCATTTT	CASSQARGEPQHF
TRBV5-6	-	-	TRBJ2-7	TGTGCCAGCAGCTTGGCCTGGAGTTACGAGCAGTACTTC	CASSLAWSYEQYF
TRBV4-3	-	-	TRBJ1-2	TGCGCCAGCAGCCGAAACCTTAACAGACACCCTCACACCTTC	CASSRNLNRHPHTF
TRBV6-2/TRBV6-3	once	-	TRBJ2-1	TGTGCCAGCAGCCCAGACTACTACGAGCAGTTCTTC	CASSPDYYEQFF
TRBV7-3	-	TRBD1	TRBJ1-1	TGTGCCAGCAGCTCAGGGGGCATGAACACTGAAGCTTTCTTT	CASSSGGMNTEAFF
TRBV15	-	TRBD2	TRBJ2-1	TGTGCCACCAGCGGGGGACTAGCGGGGGCCCACTACAATGAGCAGTTCTTC	CATSGGLAGAHYNEQFF
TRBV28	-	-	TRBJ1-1	TGTGCCAGCAGTTTACCACAGGGATTGGGGAACACTGAAGCTTTCTTT	CASSLPQGLGNTEAFF
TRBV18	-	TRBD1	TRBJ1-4	TGTGCCAGCTCACCACAGGGACAGGGGCATGGAACTAATGAAAAACTGTTTTTT	CASSPQGQGHGTNEKLFF
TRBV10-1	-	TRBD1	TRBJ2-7	TGCGCCAGCGAGTCAGGGGGTTCCTACGAGCAGTACTTC	CASESGGSYEQYF
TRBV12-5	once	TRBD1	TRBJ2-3	TGTGCTAGTGGTTTTGGAAGGGACAGCAGAACAGATACGCAGTATTTT	CASGFGRDSRTDTQYF
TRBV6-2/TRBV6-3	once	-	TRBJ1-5	TGTGCCAGCAGTTACCGCCCCGGGGGAGGCCAGCCCCAGCATTTT	CASSYRPGGGQPQHF
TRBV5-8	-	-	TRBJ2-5	TGTGCCAGCAGCTTAGGCCGGGAACTAAAAGAGACCCAGTACTTC	CASSLGRELKETQYF
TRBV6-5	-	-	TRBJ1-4	TGTGCCAGCTCTCGGAGGGCAGGGAACGCTGAAAAACTGTTTTTT	CASSRRAGNAEKLFF
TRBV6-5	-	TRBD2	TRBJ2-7	TGTGCCAGCAGTTACAGGCCCCTAGCGGGGCGCTACGAGCAGTACTTC	CASSYRPLAGRYEQYF
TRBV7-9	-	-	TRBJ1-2	TGTGCCAGCAGCTTGGGACTCTATGGCTACACCTTC	CASSLGLYGYTF
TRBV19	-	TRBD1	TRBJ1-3	TGTGCCATTTGGGACAGCTCTGGAAACACCATATATTTT	CAIWDSSGNTIYF
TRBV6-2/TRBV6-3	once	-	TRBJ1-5	TGTGCCAGCAGTTCCGGGGTTGATCAGCCCCAGCATTTT	CASSSGVDQPQHF
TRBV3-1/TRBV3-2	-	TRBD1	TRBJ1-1	TGTGCCAGCAGCCCGCGACAGGGAGGGAACACTGAAGCTTTCTTT	CASSPRQGGNTEAFF